The subject of this entry is one T cell receptor (beta chain). V was shortened by 0 bases and J by 5 bases, with 18 bases between the two germline ends. CDR3 length: 16 residues. The germline V gene has CDR1 SGHNT and CDR2 YYREEE (reference sequence). This record comes from a study of control samples from healthy donors and cancer patients. Assay used: immunoSEQ multiplex PCR; TCRdb lists only in-frame clones, some missing. This table holds fewer than 200,000 clones, around 89% found once. Sequencing was performed on blood. This chain joins TRBV5-4 and TRBJ2-7; D is ambiguous. This clonotype was sampled from a woman in her fifties or sixties in good health. CDR3 bases: TGTGCCAGCAGCTTGGTGGGGATTTCGGGCGGCCACGAGCAGTACTTC. This gives the protein CASSLVGISGGHEQYF.